This TCR beta chain was sequenced in a study of control samples from healthy donors and cancer patients. CDR3 length equals 17 residues. The J segment lost 3 bases and the V segment lost 1 base, leaving 9 bases of the junction unmatched. Per germline, CDR1 LGHNT and CDR2 FRNRAP. Profiling relied on immunoSEQ multiplex PCR, and the TCRdb table lists in-frame clones only, not all of them. The table shows approximately 100,000 clones, with 88% occurring only once. Sequenced material: blood. V and J are TRBV12-5 and TRBJ2-3; TRBD2 matches at 8 bases. This receptor was taken from a man aged 25-45 years in good health. Here the CDR3 DNA reads TGTGCTAGTGGTTTGGCCTCGCTAGCGGGTCATACAGATACGCAGTATTTT. This translates into CASGLASLAGHTDTQYF.